This T cell receptor (beta chain) was identified in a study of T-cell reconstitution after alpha-beta-depleted transplantation in children. Construction of the TCRbeta library involved unique molecular identifiers. MiXCR was run by TCRdb on the PCR reads, yielding one entry per CDR3 protein. The data contain fewer than 550,000 distinct CDR3 sequences, approximately 11% of them singletons. Per germline, CDR1 SGHTA and CDR2 FQGTGA. The CDR3 extends over 14 amino acids. Trimming removed 5 bases from V and 7 bases from J; junction bases left unmatched: 6. This clonotype was recorded at least ten times. The sequences come from PBMCs from the stem cell graft donor, collected from the stem cell graft. The chain carries TRBV7-3 and TRBJ2-1, with 9 nucleotides matching TRBD1. This receptor was taken from a human donor who donated a stem cell graft to a child with acute myeloid leukemia. As DNA, the CDR3 is TGTGCCAGCAGCCCAAGACAGGGGGGAAATGAGCAGTTCTTC. It specifies CASSPRQGGNEQFF.